This T cell receptor (beta chain) was identified in a study of OX40 agonist ivuxolimab in advanced cancers. For the study in its entirety: Ivuxolimab was a fully human IgG2 agonistic monoclonal antibody targeting the costimulatory receptor OX40 (CD134). Intravenous ivuxolimab was administered to patients every 2 weeks at six dose levels: 0.01, 0.1, 0.3, 1.5, 3 and 10 mg/kg. Among the roughly 50 dose-escalation patients, some 20 had hepatocellular carcinoma, some 15 melanoma, 9 renal cell carcinoma and 9 head and neck cancer. In the dose-escalation cohort, over 65% of patients were male, and the mean age was around 60 years, with a range of 23 to 79. Prior anti-PD-1, anti-PD-L1 or anti-CTLA-4 therapy was permitted, and 30% to 45% of dose-escalation patients had received checkpoint inhibitors. Partial responses occurred in three dose-escalation patients: two with cutaneous melanoma and one with hepatocellular carcinoma. Peripheral TCRbeta sequencing aimed to test whether ivuxolimab altered TCR sequence diversity and caused clonal T-cell expansion. The monotherapy dose-escalation portion (N of about 49 patients) of the phase I ivuxolimab trial is reported in the paper. General findings and caveats noted by the study authors: After ivuxolimab, CD8+ T cells had more expanded clones than CD4+ T cells on average. At doses of 0.1 to 3.0 mg/kg, clonal expansion of both CD4+ and CD8+ T cells in blood was seen between baseline and week 6. Low levels of normalized T-cell clonal expansion were also shown by some nonresponding patients. Antigen specificity was not determined for the clonally expanded peripheral T cells. In the 0.1-3.0 mg/kg groups, partial responders had among the lowest normalized peripheral clonal expansion, particularly in CD8+ T cells.

The trial excluded patients who had a history of autoimmune disease or who were on systemic immunosuppression. Peripheral blood for TCR sequencing was collected from all dose cohorts at baseline, on cycle 4 day 1, and on cycle 7 day 1. Samples came from an open-label, multicenter, first-in-human phase I dose-escalation trial of ivuxolimab. Adults with locally advanced or metastatic melanoma, renal cell carcinoma, hepatocellular carcinoma or head and neck squamous cell carcinoma were enrolled in the trial. Before TCR sequencing, CD4+ T cells and CD8+ T cells from peripheral blood were sorted into separate populations. As concerns this clone: The antigen it binds to is not known. The input lacks base qualities; no much larger clone sits a single base away.

Genomic DNA was isolated from the sorted cells so that the TCRbeta CDR3 region could be sequenced. TCRbeta CDR3 regions were sequenced using the immunoSEQ Assay. This is the immuneACCESS table as TCRdb keeps it, with only in-frame sequences that have V and J called. A part of the clones is gone; compared with another copy, unresolved V genes explain less than half, and the rest is unexplained. Present in this sample are around 100,000 clones, roughly 90% of which were seen just once. The top ten hold 0.54% of the sample. This sample comprised CD4+ or CD8+ T cells sorted from blood, obtained in a trial of the OX40 agonist ivuxolimab. This clonotype was sampled from an adult with an advanced solid tumor such as melanoma, head and neck, liver or kidney cancer.

The CDR3 region reads CASSLRGFPYNEQFF. The DNA sequence is given as TGCGCCAGCAGCCTGCGGGGGTTCCCCTACAATGAGCAGTTCTTC. In this chain, TRBV5-1 is recombined with TRBJ2-1; 7 nucleotides in the junction match TRBD2. The germline V and J ends show losses of 4 bases and 2 bases respectively, and no gene match explains 6 bases of the junction. CDR3 length: 15 amino acids, cysteine to phenylalanine. Only CDR3 DNA remains: 45 bases, in frame from the first base. CDR1 SGHRS and CDR2 YFSETQ are derived from the germline V gene.